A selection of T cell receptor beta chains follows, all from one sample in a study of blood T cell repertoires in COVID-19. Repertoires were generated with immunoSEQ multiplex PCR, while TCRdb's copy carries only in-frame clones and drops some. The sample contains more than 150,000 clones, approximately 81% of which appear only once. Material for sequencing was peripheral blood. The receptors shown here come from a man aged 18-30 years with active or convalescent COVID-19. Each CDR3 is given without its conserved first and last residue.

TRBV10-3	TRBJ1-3	AITLDLSGGNTIY
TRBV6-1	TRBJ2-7	ASSERAGSYEQY
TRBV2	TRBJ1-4	ASSRTGGGEKLF
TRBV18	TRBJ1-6	ASSSQGWLIYGDSPLH
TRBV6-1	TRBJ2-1	ASRYLSGAQF
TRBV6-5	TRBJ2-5	ASSYSRHHKETQY
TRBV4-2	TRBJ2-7	ASSQERLELASSYEQY
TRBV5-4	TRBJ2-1	ASRPSSSSYNEQF
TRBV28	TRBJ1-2	ASSLYPDRDYGYT
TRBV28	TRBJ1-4	ASSYSTGGQEKLF
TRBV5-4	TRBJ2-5	ASSLDLAGETQY
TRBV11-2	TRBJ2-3	ASSFSGKGTDTQY
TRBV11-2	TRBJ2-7	ASSSTGVEQY
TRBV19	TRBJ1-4	ANKQGLWDEKLF
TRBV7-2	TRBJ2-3	ASSRSSGGSSDTQY
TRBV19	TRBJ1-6	ASSMDRGFSPLH
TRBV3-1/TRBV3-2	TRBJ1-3	ASSQQGSSGNTIY